This T cell receptor (beta chain) was observed in a study of technical replicates of blood from several donors. This clone has only one observation. Clones were read by immunoSEQ multiplex PCR, and TCRdb kept only the in-frame ones, dropping some. The table has more than 65,000 clones, 90% to 95% seen once. This CDR3 contains 15 residues. Germline V gene sequence: CDR1 MNHNS, CDR2 SASEGT. With 6 bases clipped from V and 2 bases from J, the junction kept 8 bases outside the gene matches. The receptor's source is a human donor in good health. This sequence joins TRBV6-1 and TRBJ2-7; TRBD1 matches 9 bases. Sequencing used T cells isolated from PBMCs. The CDR3 DNA is TGTGCCAGCAGGCTTGCATGGGACAGGGCCTACGAGCAGTACTTC. Amino acid sequence: CASRLAWDRAYEQYF.